This TCR beta chain stems from a study of low-dose radiotherapy and immunotherapy resistance in tumors. At the level of the study: The patients were given nivolumab 240 mg every two weeks and ipilimumab 1 mg/kg every six weeks, through an intravenous route. Aspirin 300 mg, taken orally and daily, was given to patients for four cycles from cycle 1 day 1.

Time point reported: before trial treatment. Each donor was administered nivolumab, ipilimumab, aspirin, low-dose cyclophosphamide and low-dose radiotherapy. Each eligible patient had an advanced solid tumor, and these tumors lacked tumor-infiltrating lymphocytes. This CDR3 region has 13 residues. Germline V lookup: CDR1 KGHSH, CDR2 LQKENI. Trimming left V 5 bases short and J 1 base short, with 8 bases between. Amplification, which lasted 15 to 20 PCR cycles, used a constant-region primer and V-primer adapter to amplify TCRs. TCRdb used MiXCR to reprocess the reads, holding one entry per CDR3 protein. Of tens of thousands of distinct CDR3 sequences listed, 12% are singletons. This clonotype showed up many times.

The sample was PBMCs, taken before treatment. This chain connects TRBV18 to TRBJ2-5; D gene uncertain. This TCR was recovered from a female donor with ovarian cancer. The CDR3 nucleotides are TGTGCCAGCTCAGCTACAACCCAAGAGACCCAGTACTTC. Its translation: CASSATTQETQYF.